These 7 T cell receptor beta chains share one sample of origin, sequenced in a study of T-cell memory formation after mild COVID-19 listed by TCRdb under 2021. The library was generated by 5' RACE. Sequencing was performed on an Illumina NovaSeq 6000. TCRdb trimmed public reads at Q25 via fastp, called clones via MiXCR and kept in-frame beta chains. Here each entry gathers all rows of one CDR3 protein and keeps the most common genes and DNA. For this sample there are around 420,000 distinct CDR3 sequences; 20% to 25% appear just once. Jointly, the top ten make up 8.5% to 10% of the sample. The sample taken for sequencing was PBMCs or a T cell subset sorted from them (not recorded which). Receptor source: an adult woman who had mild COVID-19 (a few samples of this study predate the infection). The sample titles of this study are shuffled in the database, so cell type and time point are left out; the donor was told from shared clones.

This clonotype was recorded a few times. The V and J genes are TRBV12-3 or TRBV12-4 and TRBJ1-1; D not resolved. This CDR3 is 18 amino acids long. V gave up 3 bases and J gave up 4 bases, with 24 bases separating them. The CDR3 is CASSFLPPSGQLRTEAFF. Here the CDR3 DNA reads TGTGCCAGCAGTTTTCTCCCTCCTTCGGGTCAGTTGCGCACTGAAGCTTTCTTT.

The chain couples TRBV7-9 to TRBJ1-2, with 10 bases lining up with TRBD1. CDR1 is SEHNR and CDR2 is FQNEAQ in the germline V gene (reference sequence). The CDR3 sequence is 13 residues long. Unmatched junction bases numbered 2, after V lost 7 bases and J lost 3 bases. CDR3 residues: CASTGTGDYGYTF. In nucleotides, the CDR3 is TGTGCCAGCACCGGGACAGGGGACTATGGCTACACCTTC. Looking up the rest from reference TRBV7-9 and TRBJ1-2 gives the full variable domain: DTGVSQNPRHKITKRGQNVTFRCDPISEHNRLYWYRQTLGQGPEFLTYFQNEAQLEKSRLLSDRFSAERPKGSFSTLEIQRTEQGDSAMYLCASTGTGDYGYTFGSGTRLTVV.

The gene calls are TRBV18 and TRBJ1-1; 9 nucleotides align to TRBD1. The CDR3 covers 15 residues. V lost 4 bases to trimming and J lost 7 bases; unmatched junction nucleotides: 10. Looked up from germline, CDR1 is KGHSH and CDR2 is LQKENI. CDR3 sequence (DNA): TGTGCCAGCTCACTCCCGGGACAGGGTGTCAATGAAGCTTTCTTT. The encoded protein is CASSLPGQGVNEAFF.

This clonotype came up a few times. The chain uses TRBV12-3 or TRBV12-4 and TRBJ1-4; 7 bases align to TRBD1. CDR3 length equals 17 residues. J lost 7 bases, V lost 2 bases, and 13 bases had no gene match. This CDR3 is CASSLWLGGLFGEKLFF. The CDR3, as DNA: TGTGCCAGCAGTTTATGGTTAGGGGGCCTGTTTGGTGAAAAACTGTTTTTT.

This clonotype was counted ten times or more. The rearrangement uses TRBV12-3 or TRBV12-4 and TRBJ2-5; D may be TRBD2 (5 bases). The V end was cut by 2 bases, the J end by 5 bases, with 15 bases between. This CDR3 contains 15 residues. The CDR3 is CASSLQDGGPETQYF. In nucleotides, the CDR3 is TGTGCCAGCAGTTTACAGGACGGCGGGCCGGAGACCCAGTACTTC.

The CDR3, as DNA: TGTGCCAGCAGCTTAAACTTAGCGGGGGGTTCAGAGACCCAGTACTTC. Amino acids: CASSLNLAGGSETQYF. J is TRBJ2-5 and V is TRBV7-3; TRBD2 matches 10 bases. The V and J ends lost 1 base and 4 bases, in that order; junction bases with no gene match: 6. This CDR3 is built from 16 residues. Germline V gene lookup returns CDR1 SGHTA and CDR2 FQGTGA.

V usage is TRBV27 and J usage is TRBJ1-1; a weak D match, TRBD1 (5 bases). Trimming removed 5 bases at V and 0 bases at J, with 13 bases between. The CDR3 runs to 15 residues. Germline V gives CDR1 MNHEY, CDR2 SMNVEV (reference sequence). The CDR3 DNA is TGTGCCAGCAGTCCCTGGGGACGAATGAACACTGAAGCTTTCTTT. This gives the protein CASSPWGRMNTEAFF.